The clone carrying this TCR beta chain showed up just a few times. The CDR3 has 16 residues. CDR1 is LNHDA, CDR2 SQIVND, per germline (reference sequence). V gave up 2 bases and J gave up 5 bases; unmatched junction bases: 9. The data were obtained in a study of cytomegalovirus exposure and HLA in healthy donors. 60 Vbeta and 13 Jbeta primers were used in PCR. Sequencing was performed with immunoSEQ multiplex PCR; in TCRdb, only in-frame clones are kept and a portion is missing. Among 99,000 or so clones listed, over 9% were seen once. V usage is TRBV19 and J usage is TRBJ2-1; 7 nucleotides agree with TRBD1. This TCR came from a man aged 40-50 years in good health and CMV-seropositive. The sample comprised PBMCs. CDR3: CASSIRTGVGNNEQFF. CDR3 sequence (DNA): TGTGCCAGTAGTATACGTACAGGGGTCGGGAACAATGAGCAGTTCTTC.